One T cell receptor (beta chain) is described in this entry. Its target is unknown. Trimming at V came to 3 bases and at J to 5 bases, leaving 6 bases not matched to a gene. The CDR3 spans 14 residues. The germline V gene encodes CDR1 SGHRS and CDR2 YFSETQ. The source of the sample is a study of CD8 T cells in ankylosing spondylitis. General study findings and limits: Researchers reportedly found disease-linked clones significantly enriched in matched ankylosing spondylitis synovial fluid. Before this, some motif variants had been reported in reactive arthritis synovial fluid and blood.

Each CDR3 protein is one row after TCRdb ran MiXCR on the 5' RACE reads. The sample lists some 130,000 distinct CDR3 sequences; roughly 6.6% were seen once. This clonotype was obtained from a female donor with ankylosing spondylitis or in good health (not recorded which). The source material was blood, either unsorted or a sorted T cell fraction (not recorded which). V gene TRBV5-1 combines with J gene TRBJ2-3, with 7 bases fitting TRBD2. The CDR3 loop is CASSSRPGGDTQYF. DNA for the CDR3: TGCGCCAGCAGCTCTCGACCGGGGGGAGATACGCAGTATTTT.